This T cell receptor (beta chain) was found in a study of OX40 agonist ivuxolimab in advanced cancers. Overall study: An agonistic anti-OX40 (CD134) antibody, ivuxolimab, was used to treat the patients.

Germline V gives CDR1 LNHNV, CDR2 YYDKDF (reference sequence). The CDR3 is made up of 16 amino acids. The V and J ends lost 0 bases and 5 bases respectively, with 14 bases between them. Here immunoSEQ multiplex PCR was the method, and the copy in TCRdb shows in-frame clones only, minus some. The sample contains some 33,000 clones, around nine tenths of which appear only once. The TCR originated in an adult with an advanced solid tumor such as melanoma, head and neck, liver or kidney cancer. The gene calls are TRBV15 and TRBJ2-1; possibly TRBD2 for D (5 bases). The sample in question was CD4+ or CD8+ T cells sorted from blood, obtained in a trial of the OX40 agonist ivuxolimab. Here the CDR3 reads CATSRDLGLIDNEQFF. The CDR3, as DNA: TGTGCCACCAGCAGAGACCTCGGACTTATCGACAATGAGCAGTTCTTC.